A selection of T cell receptor beta chains follows, all from one sample in a study of regulatory T cells in long-lasting Graves disease. TCRdb fed the multiplex PCR reads into MiXCR, producing one record per CDR3 protein. The table records about 620,000 distinct CDR3 sequences, roughly 15% of them present only once. The same specimen was also included in a second study, on T cells in Graves' hyperthyroidism and ophthalmopathy.

Sample: peripheral blood mononuclear cells (PBMCs), taken at new diagnosis, from a patient treated with antithyroid drugs. The receptors stem from a woman between 25 and 40 years old with Graves disease. The CDR3 runs from the conserved cysteine through the conserved F or W. Each record gives: V gene, D gene, clone size, J gene, CDR3 protein, CDR3 DNA. A D gene is named only where the DNA matches it firmly. Some rows mark clone size as missing; the rest say once, few, many or name a class of expanded clone.

TRBV27	.	.	TRBJ1-2	CASSQQANYGYTF	TGTGCCAGCAGCCAACAAGCTAACTATGGCTACACCTTC
TRBV4-1	TRBD2	.	TRBJ2-7	CASSPGTSFPYEQYF	TGCGCCAGCAGCCCAGGGACTAGCTTCCCCTACGAGCAGTACTTC
TRBV11-2	.	few	TRBJ1-6	CASSLVTGGWTHSPLHF	TGTGCCAGCAGCTTAGTCACCGGGGGATGGACCCATTCACCCCTCCACTTT
TRBV3-1	TRBD1	few	TRBJ2-1	CASSQDGQANEQFF	TGTGCCAGCAGCCAAGACGGACAGGCCAATGAGCAGTTCTTC
TRBV19	TRBD1	once	TRBJ1-4	CASTGQGREKLFF	TGTGCCAGTACGGGACAGGGTCGGGAAAAACTGTTTTTT
TRBV7-3	TRBD1	many	TRBJ1-1	CASSSTGPMEAFF	TGTGCCAGCAGCTCGACAGGGCCGATGGAAGCTTTCTTT
TRBV28	TRBD1	.	TRBJ1-2	CASVEGGTVLYGYTF	TGTGCCAGCGTTGAGGGAGGGACAGTCCTCTATGGCTACACCTTC
TRBV20-1	.	.	TRBJ2-7	CSAHSDYEQYF	TGCAGTGCCCACTCGGACTACGAGCAGTACTTC
TRBV28	.	few	TRBJ1-4	CALGLRNEKLFF	TGTGCCTTGGGACTCCGGAATGAAAAACTGTTTTTT
TRBV12-3/TRBV12-4	.	many	TRBJ2-1	CASSPIPNIRGNEQFF	TGTGCCAGCAGTCCTATCCCCAACATTAGGGGCAATGAGCAGTTCTTC
TRBV7-8	.	few	TRBJ2-5	CASSLDFLQETQYF	TGTGCCAGCAGCTTAGATTTCCTCCAAGAGACCCAGTACTTC
TRBV2	TRBD1	few	TRBJ2-7	CASSFPPGTGYEQYF	TGTGCCAGCAGTTTTCCTCCCGGGACAGGATACGAGCAGTACTTC
TRBV19	.	few	TRBJ2-7	CASSLPGTRSHEQYF	TGTGCCAGTAGTCTCCCCGGGACCAGAAGCCACGAGCAGTACTTC
TRBV7-9	TRBD2	few	TRBJ2-7	CASSLSGRFSEQYF	TGTGCCAGCAGCTTATCCGGGAGGTTCAGCGAGCAGTACTTC
TRBV7-6	.	.	TRBJ2-1	CASSLEGGAGVEQFF	TGTGCCAGCAGCTTGGAAGGGGGGGCAGGGGTGGAGCAGTTCTTC
TRBV20-1	TRBD1	.	TRBJ2-7	CSASRQGAYEQYF	TGCAGTGCCTCGAGACAGGGGGCCTACGAGCAGTACTTC
TRBV6-1	TRBD2	many	TRBJ2-3	CASRRLAGVGGHTDTQYF	TGTGCCAGCCGGAGACTAGCGGGAGTTGGTGGACACACAGATACGCAGTATTTT
TRBV7-9	TRBD1	.	TRBJ2-4	CASSLVGQARDIQYF	TGTGCCAGCAGCTTAGTGGGACAGGCTCGAGACATTCAGTACTTC
TRBV28	TRBD2	many	TRBJ2-1	CASSPSGSRNEQFF	TGTGCCAGCAGTCCTAGCGGGAGTCGTAATGAGCAGTTCTTC
TRBV6-1	TRBD1	few	TRBJ2-3	CASSDRGSGDTQYF	TGTGCCAGCAGCGACAGGGGTTCCGGAGATACGCAGTATTTT
TRBV28	TRBD2	many	TRBJ2-7	CASSLWASGGREQYF	TGTGCCAGCAGTTTATGGGCTAGCGGGGGTCGCGAGCAGTACTTC
TRBV20-1	.	many	TRBJ1-1	CSAASGFYTEAFF	TGCAGTGCGGCATCAGGTTTTTACACTGAAGCTTTCTTT
TRBV27	.	many	TRBJ2-4	CASSTTGYIQYF	TGTGCCAGCAGTACCACAGGTTACATTCAGTACTTC
TRBV7-6	TRBD1	few	TRBJ1-4	CASSFTGQGGEKLFF	TGTGCCAGCAGCTTTACGGGACAGGGAGGCGAAAAACTGTTTTTT
TRBV20-1	.	.	TRBJ2-3	CSSPGQLTDTQYF	TGCAGTAGTCCGGGGCAGCTCACAGATACGCAGTATTTT
TRBV7-2	.	many	TRBJ2-1	CASSPGLNYNEQFF	TGTGCCAGCAGCCCGGGACTCAATTACAATGAGCAGTTCTTC
TRBV29-1	.	few	TRBJ1-6	CSDPPAGGGHSSPLHF	TGCAGCGATCCCCCCGCAGGAGGGGGTCATAGTTCACCCCTCCACTTT
TRBV7-2	TRBD1	.	TRBJ2-5	CANSSGTGGGEETQYF	TGTGCCAACAGCTCCGGGACAGGGGGCGGCGAAGAGACCCAGTACTTC
TRBV6-1	TRBD2	many	TRBJ2-1	CASSGGTSGRIRSYNEQFF	TGTGCCAGCAGTGGAGGGACTAGCGGGAGGATTAGGTCCTACAATGAGCAGTTCTTC
TRBV29-1	TRBD1	many	TRBJ1-1	CSVPGGTNTEAFF	TGCAGCGTTCCAGGGGGGACCAACACTGAAGCTTTCTTT
TRBV3-1	TRBD2	.	TRBJ2-5	CASSLGTSGKLETQYF	TGTGCCAGCAGCCTCGGGACTAGCGGGAAGTTGGAGACCCAGTACTTC
TRBV12-3/TRBV12-4	TRBD2	few	TRBJ2-1	CASSQTSGGGNEQFF	TGTGCCAGCAGTCAGACTAGCGGGGGGGGGAATGAGCAGTTCTTC